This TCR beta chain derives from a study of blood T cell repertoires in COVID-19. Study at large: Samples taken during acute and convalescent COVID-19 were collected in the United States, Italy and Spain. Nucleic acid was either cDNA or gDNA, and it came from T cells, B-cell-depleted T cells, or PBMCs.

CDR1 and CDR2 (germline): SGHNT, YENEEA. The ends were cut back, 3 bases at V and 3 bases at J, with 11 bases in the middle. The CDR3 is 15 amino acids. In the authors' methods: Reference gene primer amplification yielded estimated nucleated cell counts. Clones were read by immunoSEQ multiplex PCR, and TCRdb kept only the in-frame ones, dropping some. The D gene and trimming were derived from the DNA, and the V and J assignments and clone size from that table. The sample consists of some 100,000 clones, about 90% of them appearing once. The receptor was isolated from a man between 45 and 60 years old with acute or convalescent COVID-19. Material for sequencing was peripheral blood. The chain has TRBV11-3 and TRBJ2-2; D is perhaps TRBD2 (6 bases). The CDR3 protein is CASSFGGVHTGELFF. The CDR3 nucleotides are TGTGCCAGCAGCTTCGGAGGGGTCCACACCGGGGAGCTGTTTTTT.